These 21 T cell receptor beta chains were all obtained from the same sample, sequenced in a study of control samples from healthy donors and cancer patients. TCRdb keeps only in-frame clones here, not all; method: immunoSEQ multiplex PCR. This table holds 150,000 to 200,000 clones, 90% to 95% found once. Material for sequencing was blood. These receptors were obtained from a woman in her twenties or thirties in good health.

This rearrangement joins TRBV7-3 to TRBJ2-2, with D unclear. The V gene lost 5 bases and the J gene lost 0 bases, with 10 bases spanning the gap. The length of the CDR3 is 15 residues. Germline V gene sequence: CDR1 SGHTA, CDR2 FQGTGA. CDR3 bases: TGTGCCAGCAGCGACGGGTCTCCGAACACCGGGGAGCTGTTTTTT. This translates into CASSDGSPNTGELFF.

The J gene is TRBJ2-3, the V gene TRBV7-3; D is perhaps TRBD1 (6 bases). This CDR3 contains 14 residues. Germline values: CDR1 SGHTA, CDR2 FQGTGA. Trimming took 4 bases from V and 5 from J, leaving 13 bases between them. The CDR3 region is CASSSGVVQDTQYF. As DNA, the CDR3 is TGTGCCAGCAGCTCAGGGGTTGTTCAAGATACGCAGTATTTT.

This sequence joins TRBV5-4 and TRBJ1-1; D is possibly TRBD1 (5 bases). The CDR3 loop spans 15 amino acids. Trimming stripped 2 bases from V and 2 bases from J, with 13 bases between. CDR1 is SGHNT, CDR2 YYREEE, per germline (reference sequence). The CDR3 spells CASSFLVGTNTEAFF. As DNA, the CDR3 is TGTGCCAGCAGCTTTCTCGTGGGGACTAACACTGAAGCTTTCTTT.

The chain combines TRBV24-1 with TRBJ2-5; D might be TRBD2 (5 bases). Trimming pared 4 bases from V and 4 bases from J, leaving 9 bases between. The germline V gene has CDR1 KGHDR and CDR2 SFDVKD. The CDR3 extends over 13 amino acids. The CDR3 DNA reads TGTGCCACCAGTGACCCGGGGTCAGAGACCCAGTACTTC. Its protein product is CATSDPGSETQYF.

CDR3 nucleotide sequence: TGTGCCTGGAGTGTACGGACTAGCGGCCTGTCCTACAATGAGCAGTTCTTC. Translation: CAWSVRTSGLSYNEQFF. The chain has TRBV30 and TRBJ2-1, with 10 bases lining up with TRBD2. Losses at the gene ends were 0 bases for V and 1 base for J; bases not matched to a gene: 6. CDR1 and CDR2 (germline): GTSNPN, SVGIG (reference sequence). The CDR3 runs to 17 residues.

The chain links TRBV5-1 to TRBJ2-6; TRBD1 aligns across 7 bases. V was pared by 4 bases and J by 3 bases, with 4 bases of the junction left unmatched. The CDR3 spans 15 residues. Germline values: CDR1 SGHRS, CDR2 YFSETQ. The CDR3, as DNA: TGCGCCAGCAGCCAACAGGGGTATGGGGCCAACGTCCTGACTTTC. It encodes CASSQQGYGANVLTF. Looking up the rest from reference TRBV5-1 and TRBJ2-6 gives the full variable domain: KAGVTQTPRYLIKTRGQQVTLSCSPISGHRSVSWYQQTPGQGLQFLFEYFSETQRNKGNFPGRFSGRQFSNSRSEMNVSTLELGDSALYLCASSQQGYGANVLTFGAGSRLTVL.

The rearrangement uses TRBV7-2 and TRBJ1-5, with D tentatively TRBD1 (5 bases). Deletions cut 5 bases from V and 4 bases from J, with 15 bases between. The germline gives CDR1 SGHTA, CDR2 FQGNSA. The CDR3 extends over 15 amino acids. CDR3 bases: TGTGCCAGCAGCCCCCGCTCAGGGCCTAATCAGCCCCAGCATTTT. It translates to CASSPRSGPNQPQHF. Variable domain in full (rest from reference TRBV7-2 and TRBJ1-5): GAGVSQSPSNKVTEKGKDVELRCDPISGHTALYWYRQSLGQGLEFLIYFQGNSAPDKSGLPSDRFSAERTGGSVSTLTIQRTQQEDSAVYLCASSPRSGPNQPQHFGDGTRLSIL.

The genes are TRBV11-3 and TRBJ2-1; TRBD2 might be the D (6 bases). The CDR3 extends over 12 amino acids. Looked up from germline, CDR1 is SGHNT and CDR2 is YENEEA. Trimming stripped 5 bases from V and 5 bases from J, with 7 bases between. CDR3 amino acids: CASSRLDNEQFF. The CDR3 DNA follows: TGTGCCAGCAGCCGACTAGACAATGAGCAGTTCTTC.

The table lists this clone with a few counts. V usage is TRBV19 and J usage is TRBJ1-5, with D possibly TRBD1 on 6 matching bases. The CDR3 totals 15 residues. V shed 2 bases and J shed 6 bases, with 14 bases lying between them. CDR1 is LNHDA and CDR2 is SQIVND in the germline V gene (reference sequence). The CDR3 nucleotides read TGTGCCAGTAGTATAATGACGGGGGGGGCTCAGCCCCAGCATTTT. Translation: CASSIMTGGAQPQHF.

The chain has TRBV15 and TRBJ2-1, with a possible D match to TRBD2 (5 bases). The germline CDR1 and CDR2 sequences are LNHNV and YYDKDF (reference sequence). The ends were cut back, 4 bases at V and 3 bases at J, with 13 bases in the middle. The CDR3 is 15 residues long. In DNA form, the CDR3 reads TGTGCCACCAGCAAAGATGGAGACTACTACAATGAGCAGTTCTTC. Protein product: CATSKDGDYYNEQFF. Combining the CDR3 with reference TRBV15 and TRBJ2-1 gives the whole variable domain DAMVIQNPRYQVTQFGKPVTLSCSQTLNHNVMYWYQQKSSQAPKLLFHYYDKDFNNEADTPDNFQSRRPNTSFCFLDIRSPGLGDTAMYLCATSKDGDYYNEQFFGPGTRLTVL.

The gene calls are TRBV4-3 and TRBJ1-6; D is possibly TRBD1 (5 bases). With 0 bases removed from V and 6 bases from J, the gap between germline ends came to 6 bases. This CDR3 region has 14 residues. CDR1 LGHNA and CDR2 YSLEER come from the germline V gene. Here the CDR3 reads CASSQDRANSPLHF. DNA for the CDR3: TGCGCCAGCAGCCAAGACAGGGCTAATTCACCCCTCCACTTT.

DNA of the CDR3: TGTGCCAGCAGCTTGGGTCGGAACACCGGGGAGCTGTTTTTT. The encoded protein is CASSLGRNTGELFF. The chain has TRBV7-3 and TRBJ2-2; D gene uncertain. Germline-derived CDR1 and CDR2 are SGHTA and FQGTGA. Trimming took 3 bases from V and 1 from J, leaving 6 bases between them. The CDR3 runs 14 residues.

This rearrangement joins TRBV9 to TRBJ1-5; TRBD1 might be the D (5 bases). Between the trimmed V and J ends, which lost 3 bases and 2 bases, there was a span of 12 bases. In germline, CDR1 is SGDLS, CDR2 YYNGEE. The CDR3 runs to 15 residues. The CDR3 sequence is CASSAGTTGNQPQHF. In nucleotides, the CDR3 is TGTGCCAGCAGCGCCGGGACGACGGGCAATCAGCCCCAGCATTTT.

The chain uses TRBV7-6 and TRBJ2-1, with 10 bases aligning to TRBD1. J lost 4 bases, V lost 5 bases, and 5 bases had no gene match. CDR1 and CDR2 from the germline V gene are SGHVS and FNYEAQ. CDR3 length: 15 residues. CDR3 DNA: TGTGCCAGCAGCCGACAGGGGGCAAATTACAATGAGCAGTTCTTC. Its translation is CASSRQGANYNEQFF.

The chain recombines TRBV6-5 with TRBJ1-6; no clear D. V lost 4 bases and J lost 6, with 7 bases in between. Per the germline V gene, CDR1 is MNHEY and CDR2 is SVGAGI. There are 13 residues in the CDR3. This CDR3 reads CASSSTANSPLHF. The CDR3 region has the DNA TGTGCCAGCAGTTCGACGGCTAATTCACCCCTCCACTTT.

The V gene is TRBV15, the J gene TRBJ1-3; D not certain. There are 13 residues in the CDR3. With 1 base removed from V and 4 bases from J, the gap between germline ends came to 5 bases. Germline V lookup: CDR1 LNHNV, CDR2 YYDKDF (reference sequence). Here the CDR3 reads CATSRGGGNTIYF. CDR3 in DNA: TGTGCCACCAGCAGAGGAGGGGGAAACACCATATATTTT.

The gene calls are TRBV4-1 and TRBJ1-5; D is unresolved. Trimming removed 1 base from V and 1 base from J, with 14 bases in between. This CDR3 is 17 amino acids long. The V gene's germline CDR1 is MGHRA and CDR2 YSYEKL. The CDR3 DNA sequence: TGCGCCAGCAGCCAAGGGTGGGGAGGCTCAAGCAATCAGCCCCAGCATTTT. Its translation: CASSQGWGGSSNQPQHF.

The chain employs TRBV6-4 and TRBJ2-3; 11 bases are shared with TRBD2. Trimming cost V 3 bases and J 1 base; bases outside gene matches: 3. Germline CDR1 reads MRHNA; CDR2 reads SNTAGT. There are 16 residues in the CDR3. The CDR3 spells CASSDTSGSGTDTQYF. The CDR3 region has the DNA TGTGCCAGCAGTGATACTAGCGGGAGTGGCACAGATACGCAGTATTTT.

The V gene is TRBV7-8, the J gene TRBJ1-6; D is unclear. The V end was cut by 0 bases, the J end by 6 bases, with 9 bases between. Germline CDR1 is SGHVS and CDR2 is FQNEAQ. CDR3 length: 15 amino acids. The CDR3 here is CASSLAGGGNSPLHF. The CDR3 DNA follows: TGTGCCAGCAGCTTAGCTGGTGGAGGTAATTCACCCCTCCACTTT.

This chain uses TRBV7-9 with TRBJ2-1; D perhaps matches TRBD1 (6 bases). The CDR3 is 16 residues long. V gave up 0 bases and J gave up 0 bases, with 9 bases separating them. Germline V lookup: CDR1 SEHNR, CDR2 FQNEAQ (reference sequence). This CDR3 reads CASSLALTGSYNEQFF. The CDR3 DNA sequence: TGTGCCAGCAGCTTAGCGCTGACAGGCTCCTACAATGAGCAGTTCTTC.

The chain couples TRBV6-1 to TRBJ1-1; D possibly corresponds to TRBD1 (5 bases). Germline-derived CDR1 and CDR2 are MNHNS and SASEGT. CDR3 size: 14 residues. Trimming cost V 3 bases and J 4 bases, with 12 bases left between them. The CDR3 DNA is TGTGCCAGCAGTGATAATCAGGGTCTCACTGAAGCTTTCTTT. Residues: CASSDNQGLTEAFF.